This TCR beta chain derives from a study of CD8+CD57+ T cells in acquired aplastic anemia. The overall study: The average for DNA from sorted CD4+ and CD8+ cells was 2.5 to 4 ug. Healthy donor CD4+ cell samples had a mean of roughly 10 million reads. Points from the study as a whole: Roughly 31 CD8+ CDR3 sequences occurred in both the patients and the controls. The study found no significant CD8+ Simpson's diversity difference between patients and controls.

The germline gives CDR1 LNHDA, CDR2 SQIVND (reference sequence). The ends were cut back, 3 bases at V and 3 bases at J, with 6 bases in the middle. CDR3 length equals 13 residues. In its sample, this clonotype was seen many times. The antigen remains unidentified. Genomic DNA provided the template from which TCR beta VDJ and CDR3 profiles were obtained. TCRdb analysed the reads with MiXCR anew, one entry per CDR3 protein. The repertoire holds under 150,000 distinct CDR3 sequences, with more than 35% as singletons. The sequence came from a human donor in good health, serving as a control. Sequencing used sorted CD4+, CD8+, or CD8+CD57+ T cells (not recorded which) from PBMCs. The chain carries TRBV19 and TRBJ1-5; D not resolved. The CDR3 spells CASSIRFNQPQHF. CDR3 DNA sequence: TGTGCCAGTAGTATTAGATTCAATCAGCCCCAGCATTTT.